The source of this TCR delta chain is a study of DNA immune sequencing with unique molecular identifiers. About the research overall: γδ T cells were magnetically enriched from buffy coats; genomic DNA was sequenced. 95 to 100 ng enriched γδ T-cell DNA was sequenced versus approximately 950 ng non-enriched DNA.

This clone was recorded a few times. Its antigen is currently unknown. A 32-plex genomic DNA assay used primers for all 8 TRDV and 4 TRDJ genes. In about 3 barcoding PCR cycles, molecules received a 12-nucleotide UMI, then adapter PCR followed. TCRdb repeated clone calling on the multiplex PCR reads with CATT. The data contain roughly 2,000 delta-chain clones, roughly an eighth of them singletons. The ends were cut back, 0 bases at V and 2 bases at J, with 8 bases in the middle. CDR1 is TSESDYY and CDR2 is QEAYKQQN in the germline V gene. The CDR3 has 14 amino acids. Study-wide results and caveats: Only primer-targeted TRD sequences can be detected; novel ones are missed. Healthy donor TRD clonotypes most often used TRDV2 joined to TRDJ1.

Sequencing used gamma-delta T cells enriched from blood buffy coat, or unenriched PBMCs (not recorded which). The TCR sequence derives from a human donor in good health. The chain couples TRAV38-2/DV8 to TRDJ1; unclear D gene. CDR3 nucleotide sequence: TGTGCTTATAGGAGCGCTGGAAAGACCGATAAACTCATCTTT. Residues: CAYRSAGKTDKLIF.